This TCR beta chain was observed in a study of blood T cell repertoires in COVID-19. Across the whole study: Acute and convalescent COVID-19 specimens originated in the United States, Italy and Spain. T cells, B-cell-depleted T cells, or PBMCs provided the cDNA or gDNA that served as material.

As processed by the authors: Estimation of nucleated cell counts was performed using reference gene primer amplification. Clones were sequenced by immunoSEQ multiplex PCR, and TCRdb holds only the in-frame ones, with some missing. The DNA gave D and trimming, while V, J and clone size come from that table. The repertoire holds about 350,000 clones, under 95% seen once, with roughly 3% in the top ten. Looked up from germline, CDR1 is LNHDA and CDR2 is SQIVND (reference sequence). Trimming took off 2 bases at V and 1 base at J, with 5 bases between the two ends. The CDR3 is 13 amino acids. On this clone itself: The sample has other DNA sequences that encode this CDR3 too.

Sequenced material: peripheral blood. This sequence was found in a woman aged 18 to 35 who had recovered from COVID-19. The chain employs TRBV19 and TRBJ1-1; no firm D call. In nucleotides, the CDR3 is TGTGCCAGTAGTATATCAGGGAACACTGAAGCTTTCTTT. It encodes CASSISGNTEAFF. Complete variable domain (other parts from reference TRBV19 and TRBJ1-1): DGGITQSPKYLFRKEGQNVTLSCEQNLNHDAMYWYRQDPGQGLRLIYYSQIVNDFQKGDIAEGYSVSREKKESFPLTVTSAQKNPTAFYLCASSISGNTEAFFGQGTRLTVV.